This entry concerns a single T cell receptor (beta chain). Its antigen is unidentified. Using immunoSEQ multiplex PCR, the repertoire was profiled, and TCRdb retains in-frame clones only, with some absent. The sample contains 50,000 to 65,000 clones, about 89% of which appear only once. The source of the sample is a study of OX40 agonist ivuxolimab in advanced cancers. Patients with a history of autoimmune disease or on systemic immunosuppression were excluded. Study conclusions and caveats: Partial responders at 0.1-3.0 mg/kg showed near-lowest clonal expansion.

The CDR3 is made up of 15 amino acids. From germline, CDR1 is SGHNT and CDR2 YENEEA. The ends were cut back, 1 base at V and 6 bases at J, with 16 bases in the middle. The genes are TRBV11-3 and TRBJ2-7, with a tentative D call TRBD2 (5 bases). Source: CD4+ or CD8+ T cells sorted from blood, taken in a trial of the OX40 agonist ivuxolimab. This TCR was sampled from an adult with an advanced solid tumor such as melanoma, head and neck, liver or kidney cancer. This CDR3 is CASSLGAAVSGEQYF. The CDR3 nucleotides are TGTGCCAGCAGCTTAGGAGCGGCTGTTTCCGGCGAGCAGTACTTC. Full variable domain (outside the CDR3, taken from reference TRBV11-3 and TRBJ2-7): EAGVVQSPRYKIIEKKQPVAFWCNPISGHNTLYWYLQNLGQGPELLIRYENEEAVDDSQLPKDRFSAERLKGVDSTLKIQPAELGDSAVYLCASSLGAAVSGEQYFGPGTRLTVT.